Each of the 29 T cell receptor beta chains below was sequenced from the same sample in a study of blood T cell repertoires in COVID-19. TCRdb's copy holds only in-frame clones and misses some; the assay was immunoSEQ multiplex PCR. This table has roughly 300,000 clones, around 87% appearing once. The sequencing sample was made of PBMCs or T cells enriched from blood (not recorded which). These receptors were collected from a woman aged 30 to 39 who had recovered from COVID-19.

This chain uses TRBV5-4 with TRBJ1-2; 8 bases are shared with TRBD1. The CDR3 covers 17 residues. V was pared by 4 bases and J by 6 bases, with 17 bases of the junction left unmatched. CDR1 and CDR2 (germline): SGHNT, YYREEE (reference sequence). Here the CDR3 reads CASSADREGRLGDGYTF. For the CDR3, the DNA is TGTGCCAGCAGCGCGGACAGGGAAGGGAGGCTAGGGGATGGCTACACCTTC.

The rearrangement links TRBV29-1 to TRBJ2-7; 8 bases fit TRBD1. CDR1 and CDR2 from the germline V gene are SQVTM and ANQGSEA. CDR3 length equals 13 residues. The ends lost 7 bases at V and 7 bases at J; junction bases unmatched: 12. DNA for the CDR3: TGCAGCGCTTCATCGGACAGGGTGGGGGAGCAGTACTTC. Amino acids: CSASSDRVGEQYF.

Here the CDR3 reads CASSTRGQGAQGYTF. The CDR3 DNA is TGTGCCAGCAGTACAAGAGGGCAGGGGGCGCAAGGCTACACCTTC. The chain has TRBV5-4 and TRBJ1-2, with TRBD1 identical over 8 bases. Per the germline V gene, CDR1 is SGHNT and CDR2 is YYREEE (reference sequence). The CDR3 contains 15 residues. The V gene end was trimmed by 5 bases and the J gene end by 8 bases; junction bases not matched to a gene: 14.

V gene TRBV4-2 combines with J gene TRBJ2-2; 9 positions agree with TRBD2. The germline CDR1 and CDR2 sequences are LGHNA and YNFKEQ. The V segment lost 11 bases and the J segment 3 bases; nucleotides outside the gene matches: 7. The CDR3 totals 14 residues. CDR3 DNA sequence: TGTGCCTCTAGCGGGGAGGAGGACACCGGGGAGCTGTTTTTT. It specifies CASSGEEDTGELFF.

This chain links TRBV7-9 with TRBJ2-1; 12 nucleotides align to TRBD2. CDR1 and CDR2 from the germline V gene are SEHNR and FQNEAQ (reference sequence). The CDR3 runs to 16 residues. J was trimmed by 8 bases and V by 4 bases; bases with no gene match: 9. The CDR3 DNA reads TGTGCCAGCAGCTCCTACCTAGCGGGGGGGAGCGATGAGCAGTTCTTC. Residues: CASSSYLAGGSDEQFF.

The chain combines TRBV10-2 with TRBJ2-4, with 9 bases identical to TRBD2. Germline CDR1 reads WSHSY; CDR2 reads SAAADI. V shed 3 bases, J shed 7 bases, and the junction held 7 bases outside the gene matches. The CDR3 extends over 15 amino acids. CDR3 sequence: CASSEGGGDINIQYF. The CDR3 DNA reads TGCGCCAGCAGTGAAGGCGGGGGGGATATCAACATTCAGTACTTC.

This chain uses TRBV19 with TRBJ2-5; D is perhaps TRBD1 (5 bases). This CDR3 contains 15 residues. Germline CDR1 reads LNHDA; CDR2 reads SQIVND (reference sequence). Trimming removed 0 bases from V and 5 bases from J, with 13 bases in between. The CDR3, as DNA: TGTGCCAGTAGTATAGATCAGAGGCAGGGCGAGACCCAGTACTTC. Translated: CASSIDQRQGETQYF.

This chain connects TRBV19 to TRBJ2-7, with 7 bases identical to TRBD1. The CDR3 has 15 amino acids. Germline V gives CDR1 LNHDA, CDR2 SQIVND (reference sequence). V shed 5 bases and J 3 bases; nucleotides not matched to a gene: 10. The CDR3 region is CASSSPGGTIYEQYF. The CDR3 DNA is TGTGCCAGTAGTTCACCAGGGGGTACAATCTACGAGCAGTACTTC.

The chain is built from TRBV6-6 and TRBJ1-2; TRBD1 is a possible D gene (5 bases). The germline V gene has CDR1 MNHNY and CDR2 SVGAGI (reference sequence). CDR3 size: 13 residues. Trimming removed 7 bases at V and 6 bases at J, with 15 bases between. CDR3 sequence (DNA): TGTGCCAGCACGGCAGGGAGGGTCCATGGCTACACCTTC. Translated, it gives CASTAGRVHGYTF.

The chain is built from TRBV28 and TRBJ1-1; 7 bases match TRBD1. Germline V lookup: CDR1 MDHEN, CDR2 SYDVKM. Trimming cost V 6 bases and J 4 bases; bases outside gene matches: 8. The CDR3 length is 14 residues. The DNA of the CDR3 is TGTGCCAGCAGCTCCCTCCAGGGGGTCACTGAAGCTTTCTTT. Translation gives CASSSLQGVTEAFF.

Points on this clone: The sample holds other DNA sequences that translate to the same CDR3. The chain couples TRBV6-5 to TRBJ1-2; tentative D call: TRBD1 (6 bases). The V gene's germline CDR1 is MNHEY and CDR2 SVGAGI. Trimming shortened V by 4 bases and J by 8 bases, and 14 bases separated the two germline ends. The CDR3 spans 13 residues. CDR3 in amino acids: CASSSQGFGGYTF. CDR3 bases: TGTGCCAGCAGTTCGCAGGGGTTTGGGGGCTACACCTTC.

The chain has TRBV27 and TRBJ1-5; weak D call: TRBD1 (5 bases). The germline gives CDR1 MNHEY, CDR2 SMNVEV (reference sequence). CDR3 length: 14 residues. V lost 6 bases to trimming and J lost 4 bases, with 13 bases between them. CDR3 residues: CASSLRGLNQPQHF. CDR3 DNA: TGTGCCAGCAGCCTCCGGGGGTTGAATCAGCCCCAGCATTTT.

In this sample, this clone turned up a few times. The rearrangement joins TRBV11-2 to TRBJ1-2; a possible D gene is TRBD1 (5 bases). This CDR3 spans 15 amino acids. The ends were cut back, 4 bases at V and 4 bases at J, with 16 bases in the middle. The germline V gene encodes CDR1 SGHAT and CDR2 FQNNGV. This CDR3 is CASSSDSVLTYGYTF. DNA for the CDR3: TGTGCCAGCAGCTCCGACAGCGTATTAACCTATGGCTACACCTTC.

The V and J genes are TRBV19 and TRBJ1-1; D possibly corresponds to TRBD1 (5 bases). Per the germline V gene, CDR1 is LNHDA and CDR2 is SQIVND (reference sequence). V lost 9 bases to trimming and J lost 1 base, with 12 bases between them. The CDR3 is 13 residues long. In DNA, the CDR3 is TGTGCCAGCGGTAGTACAGGGAACACTGAAGCTTTCTTT. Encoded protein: CASGSTGNTEAFF.

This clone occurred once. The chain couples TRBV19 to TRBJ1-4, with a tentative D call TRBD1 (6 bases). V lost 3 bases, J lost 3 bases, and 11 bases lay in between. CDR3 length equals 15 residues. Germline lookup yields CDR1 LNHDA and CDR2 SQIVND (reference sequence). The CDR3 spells CASSIHRESNEKLFF. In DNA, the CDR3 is TGTGCCAGTAGTATCCACAGGGAGTCTAATGAAAAACTGTTTTTT.

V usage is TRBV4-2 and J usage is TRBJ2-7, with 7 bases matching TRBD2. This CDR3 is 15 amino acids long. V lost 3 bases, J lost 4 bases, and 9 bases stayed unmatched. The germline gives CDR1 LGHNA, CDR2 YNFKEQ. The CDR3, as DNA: TGTGCCAGCAGCCAGCTGGGGCGGGGGTTGTACGAGCAGTACTTC. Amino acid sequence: CASSQLGRGLYEQYF.

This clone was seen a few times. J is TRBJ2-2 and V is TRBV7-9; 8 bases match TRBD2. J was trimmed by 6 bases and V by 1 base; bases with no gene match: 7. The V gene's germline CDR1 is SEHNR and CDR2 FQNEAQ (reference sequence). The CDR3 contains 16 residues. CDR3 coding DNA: TGTGCCAGCAGCTTAGTTGCGGGGGGCCAGTCCGGGGAGCTGTTTTTT. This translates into CASSLVAGGQSGELFF.

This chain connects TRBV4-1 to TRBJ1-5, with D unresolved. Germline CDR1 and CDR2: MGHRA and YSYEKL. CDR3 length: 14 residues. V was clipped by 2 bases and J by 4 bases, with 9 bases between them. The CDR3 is CASSQSPGNQPQHF. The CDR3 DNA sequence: TGCGCCAGCAGCCAATCGCCCGGGAATCAGCCCCAGCATTTT.

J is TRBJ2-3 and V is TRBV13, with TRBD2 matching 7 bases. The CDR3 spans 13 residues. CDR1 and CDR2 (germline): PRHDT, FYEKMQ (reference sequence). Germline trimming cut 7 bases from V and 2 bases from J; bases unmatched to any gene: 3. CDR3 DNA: TGTGCCAGCATCCTAGCGGCCACAGATACGCAGTATTTT. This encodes CASILAATDTQYF.

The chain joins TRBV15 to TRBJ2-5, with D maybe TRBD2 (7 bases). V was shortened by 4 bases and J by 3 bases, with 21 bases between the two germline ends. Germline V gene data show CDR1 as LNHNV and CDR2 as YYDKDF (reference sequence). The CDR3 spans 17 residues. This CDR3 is CATSIRGGVGEKETQYF. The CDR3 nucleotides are TGTGCCACCAGCATTAGAGGGGGGGTCGGGGAGAAAGAGACCCAGTACTTC. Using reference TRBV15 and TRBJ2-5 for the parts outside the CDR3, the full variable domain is DAMVIQNPRYQVTQFGKPVTLSCSQTLNHNVMYWYQQKSSQAPKLLFHYYDKDFNNEADTPDNFQSRRPNTSFCFLDIRSPGLGDTAMYLCATSIRGGVGEKETQYFGPGTRLLVL.

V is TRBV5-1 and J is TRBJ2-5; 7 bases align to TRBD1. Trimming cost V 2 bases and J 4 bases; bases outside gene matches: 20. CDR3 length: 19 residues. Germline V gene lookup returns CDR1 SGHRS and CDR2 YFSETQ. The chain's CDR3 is CASSFTPSTIGQARETQYF. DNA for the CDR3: TGCGCCAGCAGCTTTACGCCCTCAACCATTGGACAGGCCAGAGAGACCCAGTACTTC.

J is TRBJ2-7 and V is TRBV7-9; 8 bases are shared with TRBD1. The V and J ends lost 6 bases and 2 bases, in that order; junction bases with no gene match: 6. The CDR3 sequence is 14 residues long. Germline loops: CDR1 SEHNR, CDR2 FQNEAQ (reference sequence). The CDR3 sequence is CASRSGGTTYEQYF. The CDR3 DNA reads TGTGCCAGCAGGTCAGGGGGCACTACCTACGAGCAGTACTTC.

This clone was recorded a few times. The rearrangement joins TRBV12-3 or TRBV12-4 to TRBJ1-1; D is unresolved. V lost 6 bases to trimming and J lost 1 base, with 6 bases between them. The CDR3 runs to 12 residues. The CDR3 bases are TGTGCCAGCAGCTATCGGAACACTGAAGCTTTCTTT. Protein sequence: CASSYRNTEAFF.

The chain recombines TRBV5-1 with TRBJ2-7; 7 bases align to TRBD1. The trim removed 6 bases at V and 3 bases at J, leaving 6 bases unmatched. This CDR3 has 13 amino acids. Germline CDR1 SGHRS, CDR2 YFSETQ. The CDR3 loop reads CASTDRAGYEQYF. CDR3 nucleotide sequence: TGCGCCAGCACCGACAGGGCCGGCTACGAGCAGTACTTC. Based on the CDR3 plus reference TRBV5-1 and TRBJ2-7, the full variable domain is KAGVTQTPRYLIKTRGQQVTLSCSPISGHRSVSWYQQTPGQGLQFLFEYFSETQRNKGNFPGRFSGRQFSNSRSEMNVSTLELGDSALYLCASTDRAGYEQYFGPGTRLTVT.

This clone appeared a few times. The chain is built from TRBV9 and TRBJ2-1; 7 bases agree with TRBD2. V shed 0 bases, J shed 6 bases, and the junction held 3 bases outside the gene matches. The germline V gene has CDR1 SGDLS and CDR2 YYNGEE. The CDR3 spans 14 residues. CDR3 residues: CASSVDLAANEQFF. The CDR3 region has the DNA TGTGCCAGCAGCGTAGACCTAGCGGCCAATGAGCAGTTCTTC.

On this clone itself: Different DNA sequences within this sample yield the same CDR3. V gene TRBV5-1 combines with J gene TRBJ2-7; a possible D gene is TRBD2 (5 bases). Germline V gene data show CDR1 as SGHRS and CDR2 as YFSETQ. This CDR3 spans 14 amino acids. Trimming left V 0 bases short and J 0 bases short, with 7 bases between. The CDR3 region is CASSLAGDSYEQYF. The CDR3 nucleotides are TGCGCCAGCAGCTTGGCCGGGGACTCCTACGAGCAGTACTTC.

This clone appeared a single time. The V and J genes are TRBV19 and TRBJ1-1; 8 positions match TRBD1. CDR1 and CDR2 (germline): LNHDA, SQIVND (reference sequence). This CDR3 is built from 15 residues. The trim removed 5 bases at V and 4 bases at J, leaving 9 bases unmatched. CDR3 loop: CASSAPTGVGTEAFF. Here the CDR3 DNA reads TGTGCCAGTAGTGCTCCGACAGGGGTAGGCACTGAAGCTTTCTTT.

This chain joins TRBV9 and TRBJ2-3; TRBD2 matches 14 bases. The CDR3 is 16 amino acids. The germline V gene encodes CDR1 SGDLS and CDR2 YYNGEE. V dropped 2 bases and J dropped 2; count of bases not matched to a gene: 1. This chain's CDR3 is CASSVGLAGDTDTQYF. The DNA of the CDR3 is TGTGCCAGCAGCGTGGGACTAGCGGGGGACACAGATACGCAGTATTTT.

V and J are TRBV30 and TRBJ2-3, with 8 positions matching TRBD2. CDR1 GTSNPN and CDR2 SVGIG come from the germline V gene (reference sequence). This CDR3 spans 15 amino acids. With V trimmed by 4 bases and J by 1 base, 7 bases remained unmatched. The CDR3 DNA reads TGTGCCTGGATACCCGTGACTAGCGGCACAGATACGCAGTATTTT. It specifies CAWIPVTSGTDTQYF.